These 15 T cell receptor beta chains originate from one sample sequenced in a study of cytomegalovirus exposure and HLA in healthy donors. Primers included in the PCR were 60 Vbeta and 13 Jbeta primers. This table comes from immunoSEQ multiplex PCR, and its TCRdb copy is limited to in-frame clones, with some not included. The top ten hold approximately 1.3% of the sample, which has approximately 170,000 clones, around 68% seen once. The sequenced sample consisted of PBMCs. These receptor sequences come from a man aged 50 or older in good health and CMV-seronegative.

The chain carries TRBV4-1 and TRBJ1-2; D perhaps matches TRBD1 (6 bases). Trimming took off 3 bases at V and 6 bases at J, with 14 bases between the two ends. Germline V gene data show CDR1 as MGHRA and CDR2 as YSYEKL. The CDR3 covers 14 residues. The DNA for the CDR3 is TGCGCCAGCAGCCACCCAGGGGTGAAGAATGGCTACACCTTC. Protein: CASSHPGVKNGYTF.

The chain uses TRBV29-1 and TRBJ1-2; 8 bases are a match to TRBD1. V lost 3 bases and J lost 2; bases outside the gene matches: 5. In germline, CDR1 is SQVTM, CDR2 ANQGSEA. The CDR3 has 14 residues. The CDR3 DNA is TGCAGCGTTGAGCCCCGGGACAGGAACTATGGCTACACCTTC. Translated: CSVEPRDRNYGYTF.

The chain uses TRBV5-1 and TRBJ2-5; 9 positions agree with TRBD1. Germline assignment: CDR1 SGHRS and CDR2 YFSETQ. The CDR3 spans 15 residues. V shed 2 bases, J shed 7 bases, and the junction held 9 bases outside the gene matches. This CDR3 is CASSFSGTGSRTQYF. CDR3 DNA sequence: TGCGCCAGCAGCTTCTCCGGGACAGGGTCTCGGACCCAGTACTTC.

V gene TRBV2 combines with J gene TRBJ1-2; 8 positions match TRBD1. Trimming cost V 7 bases and J 4 bases; bases outside gene matches: 5. Germline CDR1 is SNHLY and CDR2 is FYNNEI. The CDR3 length is 13 residues. DNA of the CDR3: TGTGCCAGCACCGGGACAGGATTCTATGGCTACACCTTC. Amino acids: CASTGTGFYGYTF.

A word on this clone: At one of its ends the junction is not consistent with the germline gene, which may arise from a read error. This rearrangement joins TRBV5-1 to TRBJ2-5; D is perhaps TRBD2 (6 bases). The CDR3 spans 19 residues. Germline-derived CDR1 and CDR2 are SGHRS and YFSETQ. DNA for the CDR3: TGCGCCGGCAGCTCCCCCTCTCAGGGAGGAATACCTGCTCGAGAGACCCAGTACTTC. Translated: CAGSSPSQGGIPARETQYF.

This clone is medium-sized. J is TRBJ2-6 and V is TRBV6-4; 10 bases fit TRBD1. The CDR3 contains 18 residues. Germline trimming cut 3 bases from V and 0 bases from J; bases unmatched to any gene: 5. CDR1 MRHNA and CDR2 SNTAGT come from the germline V gene. The CDR3 sequence is CASSDETGGSSGANVLTF. CDR3 bases: TGTGCCAGCAGTGATGAGACAGGGGGCAGCTCTGGGGCCAACGTCCTGACTTTC.

The chain uses TRBV19 and TRBJ1-1; D is undetermined. The germline CDR1 and CDR2 sequences are LNHDA and SQIVND (reference sequence). V was trimmed by 5 bases and J by 4 bases, leaving 14 bases between them. The CDR3 runs to 14 residues. The CDR3 bases are TGTGCCAGTAGTTGGGGAGAGGGTACCACTGAAGCTTTCTTT. As protein: CASSWGEGTTEAFF. Supplemented by reference TRBV19 and TRBJ1-1, the full variable domain reads DGGITQSPKYLFRKEGQNVTLSCEQNLNHDAMYWYRQDPGQGLRLIYYSQIVNDFQKGDIAEGYSVSREKKESFPLTVTSAQKNPTAFYLCASSWGEGTTEAFFGQGTRLTVV.

This clone was observed a handful of times. The rearrangement joins TRBV5-1 to TRBJ1-6; D uncertain. Trimming removed 4 bases at V and 7 bases at J, with 15 bases between. This CDR3 region has 15 residues. Per germline, CDR1 SGHRS and CDR2 YFSETQ. CDR3 region: CASSPQAEINSPLHF. The CDR3 DNA reads as TGCGCCAGCAGCCCTCAAGCGGAGATCAATTCACCCCTCCACTTT.

With respect to this clone: The sample holds other DNA sequences that translate to the same CDR3. J is TRBJ2-2 and V is TRBV7-9; a possible D gene is TRBD2 (5 bases). This CDR3 is 13 amino acids long. CDR1 is SEHNR and CDR2 is FQNEAQ in the germline V gene (reference sequence). The germline V and J ends were trimmed by 2 bases and 7 bases, with 8 bases remaining between them. The CDR3 reads CASSLRGSGELFF. In DNA form, the CDR3 reads TGTGCCAGCAGCTTACGGGGTAGCGGGGAGCTGTTTTTT.

The rearrangement joins TRBV5-1 to TRBJ2-2; D is possibly TRBD1 (6 bases). Germline V lookup: CDR1 SGHRS, CDR2 YFSETQ. V shed 0 bases and J shed 3 bases, with 9 bases lying between them. The CDR3 runs to 15 residues. The CDR3 DNA reads TGCGCCAGCAGCTTGGCCGCAGGGGACACCGGGGAGCTGTTTTTT. Protein sequence: CASSLAAGDTGELFF.

The chain carries TRBV20-1 and TRBJ1-2; D gene unclear. This CDR3 spans 11 amino acids. CDR1 is DFQATT and CDR2 is SNEGSKA in the germline V gene (reference sequence). The V end lost 6 bases, the J end lost 1 base, and 6 bases lay between the germline ends. CDR3 sequence (DNA): TGCAGTGCCGGTCTTAACTATGGCTACACCTTC. Translating gives CSAGLNYGYTF.

The chain employs TRBV7-2 and TRBJ1-2; possibly TRBD1 for D (6 bases). The CDR3 spans 13 residues. Trimming pared 5 bases from V and 8 bases from J, leaving 15 bases between. Per the germline V gene, CDR1 is SGHTA and CDR2 is FQGNSA. For the CDR3, the DNA is TGTGCCAGCAGCCAAGGGGGGGCGAGGGGCTACACCTTC. It specifies CASSQGGARGYTF.

Only a few counts were recorded for this clone. Here the CDR3 DNA reads TGTGCCAGCTCACCATTCCCGACAGGGGTCCACGAGCAGTACTTC. Amino acids: CASSPFPTGVHEQYF. The rearrangement joins TRBV18 to TRBJ2-7, with 8 bases matching TRBD1. Trimming took 2 bases from V and 5 from J; bases not matched to a gene: 8. The germline CDR1 and CDR2 sequences are KGHSH and LQKENI. The CDR3 is 15 residues long.

As regards this clone: One end of the junction does not line up with germline, which may come from a read error. Other nucleotide sequences in the sample specify the same CDR3. The CDR3 nucleotides are TGTGCCAGCTCGCCACTAGAACAGGGGACAGACTCACCCTACGAGCAGTACTTC. This gives the protein CASSPLEQGTDSPYEQYF. The chain couples TRBV18 to TRBJ2-7; TRBD1 agrees at 7 bases. The CDR3 covers 18 residues. Per germline, CDR1 KGHSH and CDR2 LQKENI.

The chain combines TRBV4-3 with TRBJ2-3; D call uncertain. CDR1 LGHNA and CDR2 YSLEER come from the germline V gene. V lost 2 bases, J lost 1 base, and 10 bases lay in between. There are 15 residues in the CDR3. The CDR3 region is CASSQSWQGTDTQYF. The DNA of the CDR3 is TGCGCCAGCAGCCAATCTTGGCAGGGCACAGATACGCAGTATTTT.